The entry below describes one TCR beta chain. Donors were grouped by their self-reported clinical history. A COVID-19 case had been met by exposed participants during the 2 weeks before study entry. CDR3 size: 17 residues. The V gene end was trimmed by 4 bases and the J gene end by 2 bases; junction bases not matched to a gene: 9. Per the germline V gene, CDR1 is MGHRA and CDR2 is YSYEKL. These data are taken from a study of blood T cell repertoires in COVID-19. Under the authors' procedure: Reference gene primers were amplified, and this amplification served to estimate nucleated cell counts. Using immunoSEQ multiplex PCR, the repertoire was profiled, and TCRdb retains in-frame clones only, with some absent. For V, J and clone size, that table is used; D and trimming come from the DNA. The repertoire holds approximately 300,000 clones, 85% seen once, with under 2% in the top ten.

The source of this sequence is a woman aged 25 to 45 who had been exposed to COVID-19. The sequencing sample was made of PBMCs or T cells enriched from blood (not recorded which). The V call is TRBV4-1, the J call TRBJ2-7; 12 positions agree with TRBD2. CDR3 sequence (DNA): TGCGCCAGCAGCCCTCCGGAACTAGCGGGGGGTGCCTACGAGCAGTACTTC. Translating gives CASSPPELAGGAYEQYF.